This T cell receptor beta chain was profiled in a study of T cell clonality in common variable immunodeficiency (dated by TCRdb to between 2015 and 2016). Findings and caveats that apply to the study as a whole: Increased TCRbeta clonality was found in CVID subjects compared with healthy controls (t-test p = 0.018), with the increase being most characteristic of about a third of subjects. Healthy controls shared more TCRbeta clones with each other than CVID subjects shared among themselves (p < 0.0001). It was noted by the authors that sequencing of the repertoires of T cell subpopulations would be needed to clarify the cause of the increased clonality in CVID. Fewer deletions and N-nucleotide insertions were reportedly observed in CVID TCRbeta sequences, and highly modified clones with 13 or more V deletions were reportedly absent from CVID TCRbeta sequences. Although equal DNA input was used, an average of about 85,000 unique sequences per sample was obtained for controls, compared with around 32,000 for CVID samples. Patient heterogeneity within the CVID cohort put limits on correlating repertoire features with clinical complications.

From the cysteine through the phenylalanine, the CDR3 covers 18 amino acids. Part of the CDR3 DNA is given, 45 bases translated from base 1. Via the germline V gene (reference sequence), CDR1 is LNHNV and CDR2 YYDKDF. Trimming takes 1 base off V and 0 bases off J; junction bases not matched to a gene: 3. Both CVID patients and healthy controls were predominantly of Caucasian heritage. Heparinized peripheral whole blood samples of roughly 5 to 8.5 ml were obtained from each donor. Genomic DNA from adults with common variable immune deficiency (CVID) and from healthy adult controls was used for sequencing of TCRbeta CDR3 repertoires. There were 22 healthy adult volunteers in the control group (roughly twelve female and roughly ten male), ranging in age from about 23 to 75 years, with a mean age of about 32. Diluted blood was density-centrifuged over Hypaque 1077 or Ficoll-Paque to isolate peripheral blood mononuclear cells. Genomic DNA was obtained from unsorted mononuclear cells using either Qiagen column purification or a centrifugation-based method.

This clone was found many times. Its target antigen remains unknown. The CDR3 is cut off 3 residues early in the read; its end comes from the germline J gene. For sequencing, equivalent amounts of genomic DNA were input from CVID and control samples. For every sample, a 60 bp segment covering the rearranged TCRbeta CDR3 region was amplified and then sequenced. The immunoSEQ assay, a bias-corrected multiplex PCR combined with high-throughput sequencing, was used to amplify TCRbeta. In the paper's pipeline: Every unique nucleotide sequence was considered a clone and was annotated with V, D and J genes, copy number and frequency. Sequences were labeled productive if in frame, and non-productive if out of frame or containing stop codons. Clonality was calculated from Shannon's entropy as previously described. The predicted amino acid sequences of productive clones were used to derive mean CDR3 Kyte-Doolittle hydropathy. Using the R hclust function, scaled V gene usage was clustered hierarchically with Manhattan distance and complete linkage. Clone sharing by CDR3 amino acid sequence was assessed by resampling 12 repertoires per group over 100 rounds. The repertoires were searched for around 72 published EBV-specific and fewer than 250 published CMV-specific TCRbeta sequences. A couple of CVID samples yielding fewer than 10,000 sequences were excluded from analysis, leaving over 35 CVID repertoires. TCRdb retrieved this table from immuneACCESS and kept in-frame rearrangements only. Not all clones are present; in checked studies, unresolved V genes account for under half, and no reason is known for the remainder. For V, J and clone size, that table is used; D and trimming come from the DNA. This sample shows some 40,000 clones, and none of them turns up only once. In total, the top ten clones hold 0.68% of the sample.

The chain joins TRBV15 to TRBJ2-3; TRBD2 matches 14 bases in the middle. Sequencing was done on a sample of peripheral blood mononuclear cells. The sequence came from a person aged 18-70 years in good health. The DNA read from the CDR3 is TGTGCCACCAGCAGAGGACTAGCGGGAGGGCCCAGCACAGATACG. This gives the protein CATSRGLAGGPSTDT. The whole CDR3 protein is CATSRGLAGGPSTDTQYF.